Sequencing of this T cell receptor (beta chain) was carried out in a study of shared clonotypes between healthy human individuals. Study-level information: The plates for each donor numbered three CD4 naive, three CD4 memory, two CD8 naive and one CD8 memory.

Clones were read by immunoSEQ multiplex PCR, and TCRdb kept only the in-frame ones, dropping some. Of 170,000 or so clones in the sample, 66% are singletons; the top ten hold about 10%. V lost 2 bases to trimming and J lost 4 bases; unmatched junction nucleotides: 6. Germline assignment: CDR1 SGHNT and CDR2 YYREEE (reference sequence). The CDR3 is made up of 15 amino acids. The chain recombines TRBV5-4 with TRBJ2-1, with 7 bases that match TRBD2. Material: memory CD4+ T cells sorted from blood. Sample subset: CD45RA-negative fraction. The receptor's source is a man younger than 40 in good health. This CDR3 reads CASSFPSGGYNEQFF. DNA of the CDR3: TGTGCCAGCAGCTTCCCTAGCGGTGGGTACAATGAGCAGTTCTTC.